The subject of this entry is one TCR beta chain. Germline assignment: CDR1 LNHNV and CDR2 YYDKDF (reference sequence). The junction had 7 bases not matched to a gene; V was cut back by 3 bases and J by 3 bases. The CDR3 loop spans 15 amino acids. These data belong to a study of blood T cell repertoires in COVID-19. Study information: Samples of COVID-19 (acute and convalescent) were obtained from the United States, Italy and Spain.

TCRdb's table, derived via immunoSEQ multiplex PCR, lists solely in-frame clones and lacks some. The data show 150,000 to 200,000 clones, 80% to 90% seen once. The V and J genes are TRBV15 and TRBJ2-7, with TRBD1 matching over 8 bases. The source material was peripheral blood. The TCR sequence derives from a woman older than 75 with COVID-19, enrolled during active disease. The CDR3 DNA reads as TGTGCCACCAGCAGCGACAGGGGCGACCTCTACGAGCAGTACTTC. It codes for CATSSDRGDLYEQYF.